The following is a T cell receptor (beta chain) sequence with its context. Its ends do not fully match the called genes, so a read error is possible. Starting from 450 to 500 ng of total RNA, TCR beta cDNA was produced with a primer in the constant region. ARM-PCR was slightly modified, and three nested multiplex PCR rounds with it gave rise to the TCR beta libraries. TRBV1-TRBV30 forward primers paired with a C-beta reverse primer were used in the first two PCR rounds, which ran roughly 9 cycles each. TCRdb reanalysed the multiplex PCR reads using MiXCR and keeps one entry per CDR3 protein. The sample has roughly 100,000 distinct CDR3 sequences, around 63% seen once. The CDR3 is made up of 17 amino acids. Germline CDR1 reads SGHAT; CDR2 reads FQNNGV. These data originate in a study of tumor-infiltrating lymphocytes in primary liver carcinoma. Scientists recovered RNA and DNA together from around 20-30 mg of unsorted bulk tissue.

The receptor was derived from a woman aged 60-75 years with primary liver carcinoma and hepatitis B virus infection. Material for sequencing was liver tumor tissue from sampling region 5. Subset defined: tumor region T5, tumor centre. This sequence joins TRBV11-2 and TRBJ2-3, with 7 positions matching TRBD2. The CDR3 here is CASSLGGLSYTSYTRYF. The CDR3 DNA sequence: TGTGCCAGCAGCTTAGGGGGACTATCGTACACGTCATATACGCGGTATTTT. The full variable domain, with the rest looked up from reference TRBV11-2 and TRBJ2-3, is EAGVAQSPRYKIIEKRQSVAFWCNPISGHATLYWYQQILGQGPKLLIQFQNNGVVDDSQLPKDRFSAERLKGVDSTLKIQPAKLEDSAVYLCASSLGGLSYTSYTRYFGPGTRLTVL.